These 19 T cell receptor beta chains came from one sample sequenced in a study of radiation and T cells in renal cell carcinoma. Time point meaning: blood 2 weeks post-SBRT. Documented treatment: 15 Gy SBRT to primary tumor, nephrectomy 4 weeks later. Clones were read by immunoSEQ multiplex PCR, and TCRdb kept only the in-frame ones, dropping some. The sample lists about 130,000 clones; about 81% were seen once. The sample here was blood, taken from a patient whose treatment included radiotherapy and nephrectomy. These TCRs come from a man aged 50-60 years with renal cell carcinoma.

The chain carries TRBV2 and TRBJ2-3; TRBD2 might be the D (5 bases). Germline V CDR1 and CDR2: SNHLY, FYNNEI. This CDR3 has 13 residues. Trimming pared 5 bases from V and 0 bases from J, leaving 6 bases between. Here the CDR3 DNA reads TGTGCCAGCAGTCGGGATAGCACAGATACGCAGTATTTT. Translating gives CASSRDSTDTQYF. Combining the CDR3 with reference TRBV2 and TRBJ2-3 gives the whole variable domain EPEVTQTPSHQVTQMGQEVILRCVPISNHLYFYWYRQILGQKVEFLVSFYNNEISEKSEIFDDQFSVERPDGSNFTLKIRSTKLEDSAMYFCASSRDSTDTQYFGPGTRLTVL.

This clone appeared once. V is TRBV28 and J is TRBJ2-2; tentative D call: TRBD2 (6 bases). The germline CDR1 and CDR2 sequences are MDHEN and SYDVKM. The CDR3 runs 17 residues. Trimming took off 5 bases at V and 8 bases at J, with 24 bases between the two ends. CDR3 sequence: CASSELGTQTGSGELFF. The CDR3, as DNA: TGTGCCAGCAGTGAGCTTGGGACTCAGACTGGAAGTGGGGAGCTGTTTTTT.

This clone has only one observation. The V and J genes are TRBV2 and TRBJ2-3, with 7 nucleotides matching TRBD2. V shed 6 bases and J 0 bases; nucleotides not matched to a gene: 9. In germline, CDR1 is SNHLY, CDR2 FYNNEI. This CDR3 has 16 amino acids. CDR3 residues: CASSEEWGLSTDTQYF. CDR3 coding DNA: TGTGCCAGCAGCGAGGAGTGGGGACTAAGCACAGATACGCAGTATTTT.

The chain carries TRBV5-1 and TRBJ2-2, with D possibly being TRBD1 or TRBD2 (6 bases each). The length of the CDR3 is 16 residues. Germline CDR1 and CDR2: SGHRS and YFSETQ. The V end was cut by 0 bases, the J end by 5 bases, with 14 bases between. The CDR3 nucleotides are TGCGCCAGCAGCTTGGACCCAGGGGCGGGAACCGGGGAGCTGTTTTTT. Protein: CASSLDPGAGTGELFF.

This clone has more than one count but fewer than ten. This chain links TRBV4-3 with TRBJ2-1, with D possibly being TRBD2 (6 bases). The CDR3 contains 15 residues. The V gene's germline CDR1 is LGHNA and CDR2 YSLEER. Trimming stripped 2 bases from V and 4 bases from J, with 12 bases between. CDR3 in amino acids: CASSQPGLLYNEQFF. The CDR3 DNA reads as TGCGCCAGCAGCCAACCGGGACTCCTATACAATGAGCAGTTCTTC.

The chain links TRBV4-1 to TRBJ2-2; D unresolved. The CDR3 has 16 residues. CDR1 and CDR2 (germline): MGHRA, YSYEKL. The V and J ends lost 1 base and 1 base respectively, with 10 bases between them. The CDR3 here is CASSQVGSLNTGELFF. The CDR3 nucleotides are TGCGCCAGCAGCCAAGTTGGTAGTTTGAACACCGGGGAGCTGTTTTTT.

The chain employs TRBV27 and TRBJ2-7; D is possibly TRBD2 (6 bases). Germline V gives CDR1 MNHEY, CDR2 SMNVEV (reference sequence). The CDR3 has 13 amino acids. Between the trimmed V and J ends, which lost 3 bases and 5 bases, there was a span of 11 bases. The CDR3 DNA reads TGTGCCAGCAGTTTTTCATGGGGGGACGAGCAGTACTTC. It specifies CASSFSWGDEQYF.

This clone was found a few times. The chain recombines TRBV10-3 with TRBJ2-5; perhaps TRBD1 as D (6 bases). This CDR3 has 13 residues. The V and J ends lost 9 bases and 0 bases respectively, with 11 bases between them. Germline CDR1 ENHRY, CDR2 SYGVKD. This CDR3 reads CAISQGYQETQYF. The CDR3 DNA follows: TGTGCCATTTCTCAGGGGTACCAAGAGACCCAGTACTTC.

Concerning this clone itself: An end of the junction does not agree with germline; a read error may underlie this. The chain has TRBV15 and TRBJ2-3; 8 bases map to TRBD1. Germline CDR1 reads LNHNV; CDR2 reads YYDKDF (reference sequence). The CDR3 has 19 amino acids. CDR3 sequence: CATSREPGQVLSSTDTQYF. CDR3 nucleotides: TGTGCCACCAGCCGAGAGCCGGGACAGGTCTTATCTAGCACAGATACGCAGTATTTT. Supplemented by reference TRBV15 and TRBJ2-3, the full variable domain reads DAMVIQNPRYQVTQFGKPVTLSCSQTLNHNVMYWYQQKSSQAPKLLFHYYDKDFNNEADTPDNFQSRRPNTSFCFLDIRSPGLGDTAMYLCATSREPGQVLSSTDTQYFGPGTRLTVL.

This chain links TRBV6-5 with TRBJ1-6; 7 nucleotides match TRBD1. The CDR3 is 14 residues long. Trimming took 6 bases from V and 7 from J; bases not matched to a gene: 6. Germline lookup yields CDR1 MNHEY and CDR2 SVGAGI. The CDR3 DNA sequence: TGTGCCAGCAGCAACAGGGGCGAGAATTCACCCCTCCACTTT. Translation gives CASSNRGENSPLHF.

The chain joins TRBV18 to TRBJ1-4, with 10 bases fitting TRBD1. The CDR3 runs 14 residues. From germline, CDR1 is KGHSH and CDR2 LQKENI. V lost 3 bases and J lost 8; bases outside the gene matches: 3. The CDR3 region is CASSPGTGEEKLFF. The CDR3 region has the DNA TGTGCCAGCTCACCCGGGACAGGGGAGGAAAAACTGTTTTTT.

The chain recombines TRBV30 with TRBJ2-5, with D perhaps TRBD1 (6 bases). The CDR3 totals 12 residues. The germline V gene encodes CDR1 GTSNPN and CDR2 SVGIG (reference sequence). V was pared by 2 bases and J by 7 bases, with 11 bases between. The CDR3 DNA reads TGTGCCTGGAGTCAGGGGTATGGGACCCAGTACTTC. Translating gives CAWSQGYGTQYF.

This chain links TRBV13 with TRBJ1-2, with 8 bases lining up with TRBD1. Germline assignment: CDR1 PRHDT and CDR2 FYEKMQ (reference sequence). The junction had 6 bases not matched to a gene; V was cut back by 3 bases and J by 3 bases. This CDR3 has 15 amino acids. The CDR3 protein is CASSFDHRGDYGYTF. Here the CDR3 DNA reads TGTGCCAGCAGCTTTGACCACAGGGGGGACTATGGCTACACCTTC. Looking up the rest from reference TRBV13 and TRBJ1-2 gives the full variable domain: AAGVIQSPRHLIKEKRETATLKCYPIPRHDTVYWYQQGPGQDPQFLISFYEKMQSDKGSIPDRFSAQQFSDYHSELNMSSLELGDSALYFCASSFDHRGDYGYTFGSGTRLTVV.

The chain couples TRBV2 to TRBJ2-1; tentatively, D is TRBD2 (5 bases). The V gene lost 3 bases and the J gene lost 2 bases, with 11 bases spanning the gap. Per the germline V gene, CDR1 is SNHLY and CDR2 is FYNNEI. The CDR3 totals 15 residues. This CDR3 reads CASSEQEGPYNEQFF. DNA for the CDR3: TGTGCCAGCAGTGAGCAAGAGGGCCCCTACAATGAGCAGTTCTTC.

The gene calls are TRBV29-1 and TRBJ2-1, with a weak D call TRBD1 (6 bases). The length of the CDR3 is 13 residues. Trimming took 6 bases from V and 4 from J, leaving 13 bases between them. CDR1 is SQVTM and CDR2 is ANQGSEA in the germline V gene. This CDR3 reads CSVEGEIYNEQFF. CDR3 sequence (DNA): TGCAGCGTCGAGGGGGAGATTTACAATGAGCAGTTCTTC.

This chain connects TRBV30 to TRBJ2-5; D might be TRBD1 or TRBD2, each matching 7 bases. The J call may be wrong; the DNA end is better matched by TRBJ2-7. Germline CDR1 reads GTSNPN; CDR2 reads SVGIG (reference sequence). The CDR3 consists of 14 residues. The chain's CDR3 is CAWGRGEGAHEQYF. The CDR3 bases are TGTGCCTGGGGACGCGGGGAGGGGGCCCACGAGCAGTACTTC.

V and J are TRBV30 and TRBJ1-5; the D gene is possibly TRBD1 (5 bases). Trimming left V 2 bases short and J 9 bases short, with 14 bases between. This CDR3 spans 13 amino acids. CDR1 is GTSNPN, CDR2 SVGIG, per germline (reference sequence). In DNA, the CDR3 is TGTGCCTGGAGTTGGTCAGGGAGTCCGCCCCAGCATTTT. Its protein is CAWSWSGSPPQHF.

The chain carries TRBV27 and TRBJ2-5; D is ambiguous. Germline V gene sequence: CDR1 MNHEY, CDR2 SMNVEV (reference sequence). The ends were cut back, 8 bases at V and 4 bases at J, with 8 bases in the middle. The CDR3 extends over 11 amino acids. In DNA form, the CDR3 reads TGTGCCAGCGGTTCAAGAGAGACCCAGTACTTC. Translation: CASGSRETQYF.

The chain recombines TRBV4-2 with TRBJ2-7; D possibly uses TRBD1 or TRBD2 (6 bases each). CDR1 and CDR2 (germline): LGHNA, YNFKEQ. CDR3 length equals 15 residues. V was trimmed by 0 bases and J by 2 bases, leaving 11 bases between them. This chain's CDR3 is CASSQDNREAYEQYF. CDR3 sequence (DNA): TGTGCCAGCAGCCAAGATAACAGGGAGGCCTACGAGCAGTACTTC.